These 27 T cell receptor beta chains were all obtained from the same sample, sequenced in a study of blood T cell repertoires in COVID-19. Sequencing used immunoSEQ multiplex PCR; TCRdb keeps in-frame clones, though not all of them. The data contain about 40,000 clones, approximately 80% of them singletons. The sequenced sample consisted of peripheral blood. These receptor sequences come from a woman in her sixties with acute or convalescent COVID-19.

The chain has TRBV10-3 and TRBJ2-7, with 11 bases aligning to TRBD2. Germline CDR1 ENHRY, CDR2 SYGVKD. Trimming at V came to 4 bases and at J to 5 bases, leaving 7 bases not matched to a gene. This CDR3 is built from 15 residues. As DNA, the CDR3 is TGTGCCATCAGTGCCACTAGCGGGAGAACCAACGAGCAGTACTTC. Translation: CAISATSGRTNEQYF.

The chain carries TRBV5-1 and TRBJ1-1; the D gene is possibly TRBD1 (6 bases). The CDR3 runs to 13 residues. Germline values: CDR1 SGHRS, CDR2 YFSETQ. V shed 0 bases and J shed 6 bases, with 9 bases lying between them. CDR3 protein: CASSLGDIPEAFF. In DNA, the CDR3 is TGCGCCAGCAGCTTGGGGGACATCCCTGAAGCTTTCTTT.

This clone has only one observation. The chain is built from TRBV24-1 and TRBJ2-1, with 12 positions matching TRBD2. V lost 6 bases and J lost 6; bases outside the gene matches: 5. The CDR3 has 15 residues. CDR1 KGHDR and CDR2 SFDVKD come from the germline V gene. Here the CDR3 reads CATSITSGRFNEQFF. As DNA, the CDR3 is TGTGCCACCAGTATCACTAGCGGGAGGTTCAATGAGCAGTTCTTC.

This chain links TRBV19 with TRBJ1-2; TRBD1 matches 8 bases. CDR3 size: 17 residues. The germline V gene has CDR1 LNHDA and CDR2 SQIVND (reference sequence). V was clipped by 6 bases and J by 0 bases; unmatched bases: 12. Here the CDR3 reads CASSSRRTGLPNYGYTF. CDR3 bases: TGTGCCAGTAGCAGCCGACGGACAGGGCTTCCTAACTATGGCTACACCTTC.

This chain connects TRBV5-8 to TRBJ2-2; 10 nucleotides agree with TRBD2. V gave up 5 bases and J gave up 4 bases; unmatched junction bases: 11. CDR3 size: 17 residues. Germline loops: CDR1 SGHTS, CDR2 YDEGEE. CDR3 residues: CASRLLMGLATTGELFF. The DNA of the CDR3 is TGTGCCAGCAGGCTGCTAATGGGACTAGCGACCACCGGGGAGCTGTTTTTT.

The genes are TRBV9 and TRBJ1-1; tentatively, D is TRBD1 (6 bases). The germline V and J ends were trimmed by 3 bases and 2 bases, with 11 bases remaining between them. CDR1 SGDLS and CDR2 YYNGEE come from the germline V gene. The CDR3 loop spans 14 amino acids. As DNA, the CDR3 is TGTGCCAGCAGCGACGGACAGACAAACACTGAAGCTTTCTTT. Protein product: CASSDGQTNTEAFF.

This sequence joins TRBV12-3 or TRBV12-4 and TRBJ1-5; D might be TRBD1 (5 bases). This CDR3 spans 13 amino acids. V dropped 2 bases and J dropped 7 bases, with 9 bases sitting between them. CDR3 nucleotides: TGTGCCAGCAGTTTATACGGGGGGCAGCCCCAGCATTTT. This codes for CASSLYGGQPQHF.

V gene TRBV11-2 combines with J gene TRBJ2-1; 10 nucleotides agree with TRBD2. The V gene end was trimmed by 0 bases and the J gene end by 0 bases; junction bases not matched to a gene: 2. The CDR3 consists of 17 residues. From germline, CDR1 is SGHAT and CDR2 FQNNGV. In nucleotides, the CDR3 is TGTGCCAGCAGCTTAGACCCTAGCGGGAGCTCCTACAATGAGCAGTTCTTC. Its translation: CASSLDPSGSSYNEQFF.

This sequence joins TRBV14 and TRBJ1-6; the D gene is possibly TRBD1 (5 bases). The CDR3 covers 15 residues. V was shortened by 4 bases and J by 8 bases, with 15 bases between the two germline ends. The germline V gene has CDR1 SGHDN and CDR2 FVKESK. The CDR3 protein is CASSLLDSNYSPLHF. CDR3 DNA: TGTGCCAGCAGCCTTCTAGACAGTAACTATTCACCCCTCCACTTT.

This clone was detected only a few times. The J gene is TRBJ2-2, the V gene TRBV13; no firm D call. The CDR3 extends over 11 amino acids. V was trimmed by 2 bases and J by 7 bases, leaving 2 bases between them. Germline-derived CDR1 and CDR2 are PRHDT and FYEKMQ (reference sequence). The CDR3 nucleotides are TGTGCCAGCAGCTTATACGGGGAGCTGTTTTTT. Its translation: CASSLYGELFF.

This clone has more than one count but fewer than ten. The rearrangement links TRBV30 to TRBJ1-6, with D possibly being TRBD1 (5 bases). Germline CDR1 is GTSNPN and CDR2 is SVGIG (reference sequence). The CDR3 is 14 amino acids. Trimming took 3 bases from V and 5 from J, leaving 11 bases between them. The CDR3 region has the DNA TGTGCCTGGAGGGCAGGGCTACATAATTCACCCCTCCACTTT. This encodes CAWRAGLHNSPLHF.

The CDR3 region is CASSSGQGITDTQYF. CDR3 DNA sequence: TGTGCCAGCAGCTCGGGACAGGGGATCACAGATACGCAGTATTTT. The J gene is TRBJ2-3, the V gene TRBV5-4, with 10 bases matching TRBD1. Germline values: CDR1 SGHNT, CDR2 YYREEE (reference sequence). This CDR3 spans 15 amino acids. Losses at the gene ends were 3 bases for V and 2 bases for J; bases not matched to a gene: 3.

In this sample, this clone turned up a few times. V is TRBV28 and J is TRBJ1-2; 8 bases line up with TRBD1. V gave up 4 bases and J gave up 5 bases; unmatched junction bases: 15. This CDR3 region has 17 residues. Germline CDR1 MDHEN, CDR2 SYDVKM. The CDR3 nucleotides read TGTGCCAGCAGTTCACCCGGACAGGGAATTAGAGGGTATGGCTACACCTTC. Its protein is CASSSPGQGIRGYGYTF.

CDR3 bases: TGTGCCAGCGGGAGCAGGACTTTGATAAGCACAGATACGCAGTATTTT. Translated, it gives CASGSRTLISTDTQYF. V usage is TRBV19 and J usage is TRBJ2-3, with TRBD2 as a possible D gene (6 bases). Germline CDR1 LNHDA, CDR2 SQIVND (reference sequence). This CDR3 region has 16 residues. V dropped 9 bases and J dropped 0 bases, with 19 bases sitting between them.

The chain is built from TRBV29-1 and TRBJ1-2; 7 bases align to TRBD1. Germline V gene data show CDR1 as SQVTM and CDR2 as ANQGSEA. Trimming cost V 3 bases and J 0 bases; bases outside gene matches: 4. The CDR3 loop spans 14 amino acids. DNA for the CDR3: TGCAGCGTTGACGAACAGGGGACTAACTATGGCTACACCTTC. Protein product: CSVDEQGTNYGYTF.

This clone was detected a few times. CDR3 in DNA: TGTGCCAGCACTTCAGGTAACTATGGCTACACCTTC. This codes for CASTSGNYGYTF. This chain joins TRBV3-1 (or the pseudogene TRBV3-2) and TRBJ1-2; D is unresolved. This CDR3 comprises 12 residues. Looked up from germline, CDR1 is LGHDT and CDR2 is YNNKEL (reference sequence). Trimming took off 7 bases at V and 1 base at J, with 7 bases between the two ends.

J is TRBJ2-5 and V is TRBV5-1; 8 nucleotides match TRBD1. The germline V gene encodes CDR1 SGHRS and CDR2 YFSETQ. V shed 7 bases, J shed 4 bases, and the junction held 21 bases outside the gene matches. CDR3 length equals 18 residues. The CDR3 nucleotides are TGCGCCAGCCGAAACCAAGCAGGGGGCGAGTTAGGGAGAGAGACCCAGTACTTC. This translates into CASRNQAGGELGRETQYF.

The sample holds one count of this clone. The chain recombines TRBV7-6 with TRBJ2-5; D might be TRBD1 (5 bases). The CDR3 totals 11 residues. CDR1 and CDR2 from the germline V gene are SGHVS and FNYEAQ. V was trimmed by 5 bases and J by 5 bases, leaving 6 bases between them. CDR3 region: CASSRGETQYF. The CDR3 DNA is TGTGCCAGCAGCAGGGGTGAGACCCAGTACTTC.

The CDR3 DNA reads TGTGCCACCAGTGACGGCCCTGCAGGGCCTCACGAGACCCAGTACTTC. This translates into CATSDGPAGPHETQYF. V is TRBV24-1 and J is TRBJ2-5; tentative D call: TRBD1 (5 bases). Germline V gene sequence: CDR1 KGHDR, CDR2 SFDVKD. This CDR3 comprises 16 residues. The V and J ends lost 4 bases and 5 bases respectively, with 19 bases between them.

CDR3 coding DNA: TGTGCTACCCACCGGGGGTGGAGTGGCACTGAAGCTTTCTTT. Translation: CATHRGWSGTEAFF. The chain couples TRBV2 to TRBJ1-1, with D possibly being TRBD1 (5 bases). Germline V gene sequence: CDR1 SNHLY, CDR2 FYNNEI. CDR3 size: 14 residues. The full variable domain, rest sourced from reference TRBV2 and TRBJ1-1, is EPEVTQTPSHQVTQMGQEVILRCVPISNHLYFYWYRQILGQKVEFLVSFYNNEISEKSEIFDDQFSVERPDGSNFTLKIRSTKLEDSAMYFCATHRGWSGTEAFFGQGTRLTVV.

This clone came up a few times. The rearrangement links TRBV19 to TRBJ1-5; TRBD1 matches 7 bases. V shed 10 bases, J shed 2 bases, and the junction held 5 bases outside the gene matches. CDR3 length: 13 residues. Per the germline V gene, CDR1 is LNHDA and CDR2 is SQIVND (reference sequence). CDR3 protein: CATRQGGNQPQHF. The CDR3 coding sequence is TGTGCCACCAGACAGGGTGGCAATCAGCCCCAGCATTTT.

The chain recombines TRBV6-4 with TRBJ1-2; TRBD1 agrees at 8 bases. The CDR3 loop spans 13 amino acids. V lost 3 bases, J lost 3 bases, and 0 bases stayed unmatched. Germline loops: CDR1 MRHNA, CDR2 SNTAGT. The CDR3 DNA sequence: TGTGCCAGCAGTGAGACAGGGGACTATGGCTACACCTTC. Amino acid sequence: CASSETGDYGYTF.

In nucleotides, the CDR3 is TGTGCCAGCAGCCCGACGAGTGCGGGCACTAATGAAAAACTGTTTTTT. Its translation: CASSPTSAGTNEKLFF. The V gene is TRBV13, the J gene TRBJ1-4; D is uncertain. Germline CDR1 is PRHDT and CDR2 is FYEKMQ (reference sequence). Trimming took off 5 bases at V and 2 bases at J, with 15 bases between the two ends. This CDR3 spans 16 amino acids.

V usage is TRBV18 and J usage is TRBJ1-1; 9 bases match TRBD1. Germline V gene sequence: CDR1 KGHSH, CDR2 LQKENI. This CDR3 region has 13 residues. V lost 6 bases and J lost 1; bases outside the gene matches: 0. CDR3 protein: CASSGQGNTEAFF. DNA for the CDR3: TGTGCCAGCTCGGGACAGGGGAACACTGAAGCTTTCTTT. Drawing the rest from reference TRBV18 and TRBJ1-1, the complete variable domain is NAGVMQNPRHLVRRRGQEARLRCSPMKGHSHVYWYRQLPEEGLKFMVYLQKENIIDESGMPKERFSAEFPKEGPSILRIQQVVRGDSAAYFCASSGQGNTEAFFGQGTRLTVV.

The chain carries TRBV12-3 or TRBV12-4 and TRBJ2-5, with no clear D. The CDR3 contains 13 residues. The V end lost 3 bases, the J end lost 4 bases, and 9 bases lay between the germline ends. CDR3 region: CASSFGGPETQYF. CDR3 in DNA: TGTGCCAGCAGTTTCGGTGGGCCAGAGACCCAGTACTTC.

This clone was counted only a few times. V usage is TRBV7-8 and J usage is TRBJ2-1; D is possibly TRBD2 (6 bases). The CDR3 contains 11 residues. Trimming left V 4 bases short and J 10 bases short, with 8 bases between. The germline CDR1 and CDR2 sequences are SGHVS and FQNEAQ. CDR3 residues: CASSWAGEQFF. In DNA form, the CDR3 reads TGTGCCAGCAGCTGGGCGGGAGAGCAGTTCTTC.

V is TRBV24-1 and J is TRBJ2-7; 9 bases line up with TRBD1. This CDR3 spans 15 amino acids. The trim removed 4 bases at V and 4 bases at J, leaving 7 bases unmatched. Germline V gene lookup returns CDR1 KGHDR and CDR2 SFDVKD. The CDR3 bases are TGTGCCACCAGTGACCCGGGGACAGGGACATACGAGCAGTACTTC. Protein sequence: CATSDPGTGTYEQYF.